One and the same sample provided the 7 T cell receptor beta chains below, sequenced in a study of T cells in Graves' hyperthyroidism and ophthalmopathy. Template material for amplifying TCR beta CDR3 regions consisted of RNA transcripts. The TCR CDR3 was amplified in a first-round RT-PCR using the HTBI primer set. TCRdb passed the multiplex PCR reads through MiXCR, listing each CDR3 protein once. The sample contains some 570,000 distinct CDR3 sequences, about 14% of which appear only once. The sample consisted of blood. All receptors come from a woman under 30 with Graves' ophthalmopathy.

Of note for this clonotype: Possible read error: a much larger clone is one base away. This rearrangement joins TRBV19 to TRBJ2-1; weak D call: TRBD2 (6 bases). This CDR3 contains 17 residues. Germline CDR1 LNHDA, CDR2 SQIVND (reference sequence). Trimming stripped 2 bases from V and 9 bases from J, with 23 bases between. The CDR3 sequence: CASSISLLQRARGEQFF. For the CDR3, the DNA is TGTGCCAGTAGTATATCCCTTCTCCAGCGGGCTCGTGGTGAGCAGTTCTTC. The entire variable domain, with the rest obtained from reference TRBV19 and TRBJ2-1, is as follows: DGGITQSPKYLFRKEGQNVTLSCEQNLNHDAMYWYRQDPGQGLRLIYYSQIVNDFQKGDIAEGYSVSREKKESFPLTVTSAQKNPTAFYLCASSISLLQRARGEQFFGPGTRLTVL.

The CDR3 coding sequence is TGTGCCTGGGGGTTGGGCGGTGGCTACACCTTC. It specifies CAWGLGGGYTF. The rearrangement joins TRBV30 to TRBJ1-2; no firm D call. The V end was cut by 5 bases, the J end by 7 bases, with 11 bases between. CDR1 is GTSNPN and CDR2 is SVGIG in the germline V gene (reference sequence). The CDR3 has 11 amino acids.

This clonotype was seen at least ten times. The CDR3 DNA follows: TGTGCCAGCAGCTTCTCAGGACCCCGCAATGAGCAGTTCTTC. It encodes CASSFSGPRNEQFF. The chain couples TRBV7-2 to TRBJ2-1; D not certain. The germline V gene has CDR1 SGHTA and CDR2 FQGNSA. V was shortened by 3 bases and J by 6 bases, with 12 bases between the two germline ends. This CDR3 is 14 amino acids long.

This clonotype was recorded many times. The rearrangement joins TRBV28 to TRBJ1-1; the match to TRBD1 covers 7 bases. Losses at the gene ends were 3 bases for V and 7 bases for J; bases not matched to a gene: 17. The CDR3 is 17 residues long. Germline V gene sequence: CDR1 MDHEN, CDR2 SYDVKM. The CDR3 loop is CASSLGGQAFQGDEAFF. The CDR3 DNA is TGTGCCAGCAGTTTGGGTGGACAGGCGTTCCAGGGAGATGAAGCTTTCTTT.

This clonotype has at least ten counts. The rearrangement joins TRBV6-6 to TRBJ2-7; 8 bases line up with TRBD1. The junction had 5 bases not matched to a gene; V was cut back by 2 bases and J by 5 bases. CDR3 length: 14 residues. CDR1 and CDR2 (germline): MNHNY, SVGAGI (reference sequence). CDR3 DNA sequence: TGTGCCAGCAGTTACCCAGGACAGGGCAACGAGCAGTACTTC. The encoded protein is CASSYPGQGNEQYF.

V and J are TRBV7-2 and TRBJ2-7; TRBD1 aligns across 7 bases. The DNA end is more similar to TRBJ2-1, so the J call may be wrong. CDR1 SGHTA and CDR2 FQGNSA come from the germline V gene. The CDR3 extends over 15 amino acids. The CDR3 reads CASSFGGTGAYEQFF. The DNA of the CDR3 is TGTGCCAGCAGCTTTGGGGGCACAGGGGCCTACGAGCAGTTCTTC.

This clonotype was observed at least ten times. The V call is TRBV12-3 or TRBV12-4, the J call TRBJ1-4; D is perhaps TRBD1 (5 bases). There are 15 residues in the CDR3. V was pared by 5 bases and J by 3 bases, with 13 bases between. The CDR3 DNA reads TGTGCCAGCAGTGACATGGGGGGTCCTAATGAAAAACTGTTTTTT. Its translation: CASSDMGGPNEKLFF.